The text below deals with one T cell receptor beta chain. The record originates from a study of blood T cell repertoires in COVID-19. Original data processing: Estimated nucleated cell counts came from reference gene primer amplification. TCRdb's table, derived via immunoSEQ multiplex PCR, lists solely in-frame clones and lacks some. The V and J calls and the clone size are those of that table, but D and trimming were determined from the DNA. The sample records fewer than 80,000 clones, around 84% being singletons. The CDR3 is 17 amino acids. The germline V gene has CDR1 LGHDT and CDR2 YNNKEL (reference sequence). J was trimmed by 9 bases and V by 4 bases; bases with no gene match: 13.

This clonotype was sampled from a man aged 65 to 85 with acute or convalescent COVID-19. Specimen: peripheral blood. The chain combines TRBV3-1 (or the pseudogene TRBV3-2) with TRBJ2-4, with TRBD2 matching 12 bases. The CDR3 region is CASSPRPSSGRASIQYF. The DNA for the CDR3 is TGTGCCAGCAGCCCTAGACCCTCTAGCGGGAGGGCGTCCATTCAGTACTTC.